What follows are 8 T cell receptor beta chains derived from one specimen sequenced in a study of cytomegalovirus exposure and HLA in healthy donors. The PCR employed 60 Vbeta primers together with 13 Jbeta primers. The protocol was immunoSEQ multiplex PCR, while the TCRdb copy is restricted to in-frame clones and leaves out a portion. The sample lists around 170,000 clones; 75% to 90% were seen once. The sample taken for sequencing was PBMCs. These receptors originate from a woman under 30 in good health and CMV-seronegative.

The J gene is TRBJ1-3, the V gene TRBV5-5, with TRBD1 as a possible D gene (6 bases). Germline-derived CDR1 and CDR2 are SGHKS and YYEKEE (reference sequence). The V gene lost 2 bases and the J gene lost 4 bases, with 13 bases spanning the gap. The length of the CDR3 is 15 residues. The CDR3 DNA reads as TGTGCCAGCAGCTTCACGATAACAGGGGGAAACACCATATATTTT. It codes for CASSFTITGGNTIYF.

This chain links TRBV6-4 with TRBJ1-4; TRBD1 is a possible D gene (5 bases). The V gene's germline CDR1 is MRHNA and CDR2 SNTAGT. The CDR3 runs 15 residues. Trimming removed 3 bases at V and 6 bases at J, with 14 bases between. The CDR3 DNA sequence: TGTGCCAGCAGTGAAGGCCGGGGGGGAGATGAAAAACTGTTTTTT. Translation: CASSEGRGGDEKLFF.

The chain recombines TRBV18 with TRBJ2-3, with a weak D call TRBD1 (6 bases). Trimming took 0 bases from V and 2 from J, leaving 9 bases between them. The CDR3 spans 15 residues. Germline lookup yields CDR1 KGHSH and CDR2 LQKENI. In DNA form, the CDR3 reads TGTGCCAGCTCACCACCGGGGGCCTTCACAGATACGCAGTATTTT. It specifies CASSPPGAFTDTQYF.

This chain uses TRBV19 with TRBJ2-5, with 11 nucleotides matching TRBD2. Germline loops: CDR1 LNHDA, CDR2 SQIVND (reference sequence). The V gene end was trimmed by 3 bases and the J gene end by 4 bases; junction bases not matched to a gene: 7. The CDR3 spans 16 residues. The CDR3 loop is CASSMGVAGGRETQYF. Written as DNA, the CDR3 is TGTGCCAGTAGTATGGGTGTAGCGGGAGGGCGAGAGACCCAGTACTTC. Full variable domain (missing parts from reference TRBV19 and TRBJ2-5): DGGITQSPKYLFRKEGQNVTLSCEQNLNHDAMYWYRQDPGQGLRLIYYSQIVNDFQKGDIAEGYSVSREKKESFPLTVTSAQKNPTAFYLCASSMGVAGGRETQYFGPGTRLLVL.

The chain recombines TRBV4-1 with TRBJ2-5; 14 nucleotides match TRBD2. Germline CDR1 and CDR2: MGHRA and YSYEKL. The CDR3 extends over 16 amino acids. J was trimmed by 5 bases and V by 3 bases; bases with no gene match: 5. The CDR3 bases are TGCGCCAGCAGCCAGGGGGGACTAGCGGGAGTGGAGACCCAGTACTTC. It yields the protein CASSQGGLAGVETQYF.

The chain employs TRBV7-9 and TRBJ2-1; D perhaps matches TRBD2 (6 bases). This CDR3 region has 13 residues. The germline V gene has CDR1 SEHNR and CDR2 FQNEAQ (reference sequence). Trimming took 2 bases from V and 4 from J, leaving 6 bases between them. The CDR3 spells CASSLREYNEQFF. The CDR3 bases are TGTGCCAGCAGCTTACGGGAGTACAATGAGCAGTTCTTC.

The chain employs TRBV7-2 and TRBJ2-7; 11 bases match TRBD2. V lost 3 bases to trimming and J lost 2 bases; unmatched junction nucleotides: 6. Per the germline V gene, CDR1 is SGHTA and CDR2 is FQGNSA. The length of the CDR3 is 16 residues. CDR3: CASSLDGTSGTYEQYF. The CDR3 coding sequence is TGTGCCAGCAGCTTGGACGGGACTAGCGGTACCTACGAGCAGTACTTC. Based on the CDR3 plus reference TRBV7-2 and TRBJ2-7, the full variable domain is GAGVSQSPSNKVTEKGKDVELRCDPISGHTALYWYRQSLGQGLEFLIYFQGNSAPDKSGLPSDRFSAERTGGSVSTLTIQRTQQEDSAVYLCASSLDGTSGTYEQYFGPGTRLTVT.

The chain links TRBV13 to TRBJ2-1; a weak D match, TRBD1 (5 bases). The CDR3 totals 16 residues. Germline-derived CDR1 and CDR2 are PRHDT and FYEKMQ (reference sequence). V lost 0 bases and J lost 8, with 17 bases in between. In nucleotides, the CDR3 is TGTGCCAGCAGCTTAGGAACAGGTAAAAAATTGGATGAGCAGTTCTTC. Protein product: CASSLGTGKKLDEQFF.